What follows describes a single TCR beta chain. Sequencing was performed with immunoSEQ multiplex PCR; in TCRdb, only in-frame clones are kept and a portion is missing. The sample records tens of thousands of clones, approximately 88% being singletons. The CDR3 has 21 residues. V lost 0 bases and J 10 bases, leaving 36 bases between the germline ends. CDR1 MNHEY and CDR2 SMNVEV come from the germline V gene (reference sequence). The data are from a study of T cells in localized non-small cell lung cancer. The chain has TRBV27 and TRBJ2-5; tentative D call: TRBD1 (6 bases). Material: peripheral blood, obtained before any cancer treatment. The source is a woman aged 35 to 70 with stage I lung adenocarcinoma. The CDR3 protein is CASSLSGLVGAAEGILRVQYF. CDR3 nucleotides: TGTGCCAGCAGTTTATCGGGGCTGGTGGGGGCAGCGGAAGGCATCCTGAGGGTCCAGTACTTC.